The clone carrying this T cell receptor beta chain occurred a few times. No antigen is known for it. Isolated RNA was reverse transcribed in full, so expressed TCRB transcripts were sequenced. This table comes from immunoSEQ multiplex PCR, and its TCRdb copy is limited to in-frame clones, with some not included. The table includes hundreds of thousands of clones, over 9.5% detected once. This sample stems from a study of beta chain features in type 1 diabetes. Study-level background: What patients shared with healthy donors was a similar profile of age, gender and cell yields.

The V gene's germline CDR1 is GTSNPN and CDR2 SVGIG (reference sequence). V was shortened by 2 bases and J by 0 bases, with 6 bases between the two germline ends. The CDR3 loop spans 13 amino acids. The study, taken as a whole, reports: Researchers reported that naive, central memory and Treg TCRB repertoires appeared more similar in patients than in healthy donors. High-TCR-expressing cells could be over-represented by cDNA sequencing. Moderate yet significant TCRB CDR3 shortening was seen in Type 1 diabetes patients in all four CD4+ subsets.

This sequence joins TRBV30 and TRBJ2-3; no clear D gene. The sequenced sample consisted of naive CD4+ T cells from blood. The sequence derives from a woman aged 18-29 years in good health. CDR3 residues: CAWSRLSTDTQYF. The CDR3 region has the DNA TGTGCCTGGAGTAGACTCAGCACAGATACGCAGTATTTT.